The clone carrying this T cell receptor (beta chain) was seen more than once but under ten times. Its antigen is unidentified. TCRdb re-called the reads with MiXCR, one entry per CDR3 protein. Of nearly 650,000 distinct CDR3 sequences in the sample, 20% to 25% were seen once. The CDR3 extends over 14 amino acids. With V trimmed by 5 bases and J by 3 bases, 5 bases remained unmatched. Germline V CDR1 and CDR2: SEHNR, FQNEAQ (reference sequence). This specimen belongs to a study of T cell repertoires in cytomegalovirus infection. Study as a whole: Indications of both CMV infection and matching HLA type were provided by public TCR beta signatures.

General study results and limits: Cumulative public TCR beta family frequency identified carriers of CMV plus the relevant HLA. Ex vivo, HLA-C-restricted CMV-specific TCR beta clonotypes prevailed over the rest of the response.

The TCR comes from a human donor in good health (CMV status not recorded). Some clones in this sample may be carry-over from other donors' samples. The sample was CD8+ T cells from PBMCs. The V gene is TRBV7-9, the J gene TRBJ2-7; the match to TRBD1 covers 9 bases. CDR3 sequence: CASSEGTGHYEQYV. In nucleotides, the CDR3 is TGTGCCAGCAGCGAGGGGACAGGGCACTACGAGCAGTACGTC.